This T cell receptor beta chain was captured by sequencing in a study of T cells in Graves' hyperthyroidism and ophthalmopathy. This clonotype was recorded at least ten times. The investigators amplified TCR beta CDR3 regions from RNA transcripts. A first-round RT-PCR of the TCR CDR3 used the HTBI primer set. TCRdb recomputed calls from the multiplex PCR reads with MiXCR, one row per CDR3 protein. This table has fewer than 400,000 distinct CDR3 sequences, about 15% appearing once. Sequenced sample: blood. The TCR comes from a man aged 25 to 45 with Graves' hyperthyroidism.

The CDR3 DNA is TGTGCCACGGAGCCTGAGGGAGCAGATACGCAGTATTTT. It codes for CATEPEGADTQYF. The chain uses TRBV10-3 and TRBJ2-3; D perhaps matches TRBD2 (5 bases). CDR3 length equals 13 residues. Trimming cost V 10 bases and J 4 bases, with 15 bases left between them. The germline V gene has CDR1 ENHRY and CDR2 SYGVKD.